The T cell receptor (beta chain) described here comes from a study of blood T cell repertoires in COVID-19 (dated by TCRdb to about 2020). Study-level background: Collaborator samples came from the United States, Italy and Spain and covered acute and convalescent phases of COVID-19. A freely available public database, intended as a resource for researchers studying the immune response to SARS-CoV-2, is where the repertoires were released. The samples were drawn from the first 160 participants of the ongoing ImmuneRACE study and from 1,254 subjects provided by 6 global collaborators. Where HLA class I and class II types were available, the types were taken from metadata supplied by the sample provider, not from assay-based typing. The dataset comprised deeply sampled blood TCRbeta repertoires from subjects exposed to, actively infected with, or recovered from COVID-19. Nearly every sample came with metadata listing a de-identified subject ID, COVID-19 status, age in years and sex. The material from the prospective study consisted of cDNA or gDNA derived from T cells, B-cell-depleted T cells, or PBMCs.

As to this clone: The antigen it binds to is not known. No base quality information exists; no much larger clone differs at one position.

Participants in the prospective study were enrolled through a virtual design, were aged about 18 to 89 years, and lived in roughly 25 United States geographic areas. Cohort assignment in the prospective study relied on participant-reported clinical history from a screening survey and a study questionnaire. In the prospective study, mobile phlebotomists collected whole blood, serum and a nasopharyngeal or oropharyngeal swab from each participant. Participants in the prospective study had the option to provide additional blood draws and questionnaires over a roughly 2-month period. Before DNA extraction, prospective study blood samples were shipped either frozen or at room temperature. General study outcomes and caveats: The amount of clinical and demographic metadata varied by source and participant and was provided uncurated.

TCRbeta CDR3 regions were amplified from genomic DNA by means of the immunoSEQ Assay, a bias-controlled multiplex PCR. From the authors' description of their analysis: The number of nucleated cells in each sample was estimated by amplification of reference gene primers within the assay. To quantify the absolute abundance of each unique TCRbeta CDR3 rearrangement, sequence reads were collapsed and filtered. For each sample, productive Simpson clonality was calculated by taking the square root of Simpson's diversity index across productive rearrangements. As stored in TCRdb, this immuneACCESS dataset retains in-frame rearrangements with V and J assigned. A fraction of the clones does not appear; measured against another copy, unresolved V genes explain less than half of the discrepancy, and the remainder lacks a known reason. The DNA gave D and trimming, while V, J and clone size come from that table. This sample lists roughly 220,000 clones; approximately 86% were detected once. 3.5% to 4% of the sample goes to the ten largest clones.

Relative to germline, V is missing 0 bases and J is missing 3 bases, with 14 bases of the junction outside any gene match. In the germline V gene (reference sequence), CDR1 corresponds to SGHNT and CDR2 to YYREEE. The cysteine opens and the phenylalanine closes a CDR3 of 19 amino acids. Left in the record is the CDR3 DNA by itself, 57 bases read in frame from the first base. Sequenced sample: PBMCs or T cells enriched from blood (not recorded which). The sequence came from a middle-aged woman with acute COVID-19. The chain links TRBV5-4 with TRBJ2-2; 7 bases in the junction line up with TRBD2. Here the CDR3 is given as CASSLDLRKSGRDTGELFF. In nucleotides, the sequence is TGTGCCAGCAGCTTGGATTTAAGGAAGTCAGGGAGGGACACCGGGGAGCTGTTTTTT.